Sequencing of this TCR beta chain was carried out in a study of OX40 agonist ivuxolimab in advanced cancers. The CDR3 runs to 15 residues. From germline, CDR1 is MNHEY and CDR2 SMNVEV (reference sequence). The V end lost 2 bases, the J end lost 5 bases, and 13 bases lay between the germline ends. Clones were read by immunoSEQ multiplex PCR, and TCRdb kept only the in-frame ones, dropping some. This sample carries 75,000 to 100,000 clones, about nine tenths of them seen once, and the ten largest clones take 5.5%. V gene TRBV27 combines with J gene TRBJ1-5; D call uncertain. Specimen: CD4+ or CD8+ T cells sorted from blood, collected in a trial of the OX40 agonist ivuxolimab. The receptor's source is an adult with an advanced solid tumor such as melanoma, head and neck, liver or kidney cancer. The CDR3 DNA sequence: TGTGCCAGCAGTTTAGGCGGGCTAGGTTATCAGCCCCAGCATTTT. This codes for CASSLGGLGYQPQHF.